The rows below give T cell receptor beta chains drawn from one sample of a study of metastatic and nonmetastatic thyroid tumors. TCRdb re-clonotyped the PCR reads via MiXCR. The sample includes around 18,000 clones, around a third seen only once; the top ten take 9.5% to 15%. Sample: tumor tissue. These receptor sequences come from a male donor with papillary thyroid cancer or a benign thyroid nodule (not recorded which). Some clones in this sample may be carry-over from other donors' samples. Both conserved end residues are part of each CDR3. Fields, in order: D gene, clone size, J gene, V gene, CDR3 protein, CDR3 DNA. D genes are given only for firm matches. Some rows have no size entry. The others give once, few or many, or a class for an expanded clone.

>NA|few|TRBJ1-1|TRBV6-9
CASSYDGGWGTEAFF
TGTGCCAGCAGTTATGACGGGGGTTGGGGCACTGAAGCTTTCTTT
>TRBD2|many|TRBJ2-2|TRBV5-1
CASSLSGLAGVETGELFF
TGCGCCAGCAGCTTGAGTGGTCTAGCGGGAGTAGAGACCGGGGAGCTGTTTTTT
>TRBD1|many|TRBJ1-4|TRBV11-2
CASSKAGGTNEKLFF
TGTGCCAGCAGCAAAGCAGGGGGGACTAATGAAAAACTGTTTTTT
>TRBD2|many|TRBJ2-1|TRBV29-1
CSVGGIGYNEQFF
TGCAGCGTGGGAGGGATCGGGTACAATGAGCAGTTCTTC
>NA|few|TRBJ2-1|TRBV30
CAWSLMRNEQFF
TGTGCCTGGAGTTTGATGAGGAATGAGCAGTTCTTC
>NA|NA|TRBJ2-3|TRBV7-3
CASSLGVRDTQYF
TGTGCCAGCAGCTTAGGGGTGCGGGATACGCAGTATTTT
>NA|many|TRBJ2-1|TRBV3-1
CASSREWAGKVSEQFF
TGTGCCAGCAGCCGGGAGTGGGCAGGGAAGGTTAGTGAGCAGTTCTTC
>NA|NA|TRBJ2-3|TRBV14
CASSQDWQERDTQYF
TGTGCCAGCAGCCAAGATTGGCAAGAGAGGGATACGCAGTATTTT
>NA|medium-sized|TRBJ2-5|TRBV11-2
CASSQEQGFQETQYF
TGTGCCAGCAGCCAAGAACAGGGATTTCAAGAGACCCAGTACTTC
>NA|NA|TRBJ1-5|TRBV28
CAGRAGNQPQHF
TGTGCCGGCAGGGCGGGCAATCAGCCCCAGCATTTT
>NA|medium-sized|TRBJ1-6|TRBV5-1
CASSLDPDRRNSPLHF
TGCGCCAGCAGCTTGGATCCGGACCGGCGGAATTCACCCCTCCACTTT
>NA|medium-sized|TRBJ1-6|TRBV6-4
CASREDRFPLLTADLHF
TGTGCCAGCAGAGAAGACAGGTTCCCCCTCCTCACTGCGGACCTCCACTTT
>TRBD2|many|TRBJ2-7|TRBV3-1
CASSHHNPEPGLALHEQYF
TGTGCCAGCAGCCACCATAACCCGGAACCCGGACTAGCCCTCCACGAGCAGTACTTC
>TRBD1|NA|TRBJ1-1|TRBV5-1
CASSLGSTGSGTEAFF
TGCGCCAGTAGCTTGGGGTCGACAGGGTCGGGCACTGAAGCTTTCTTT
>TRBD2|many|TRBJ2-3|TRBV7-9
CASSSRGEGTDTQYF
TGTGCCAGCAGCTCCCGAGGGGAGGGGACAGATACGCAGTATTTT
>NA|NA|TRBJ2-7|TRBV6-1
CASSGEIYEQYF
TGTGCCAGCAGTGGCGAGATCTACGAGCAGTACTTC
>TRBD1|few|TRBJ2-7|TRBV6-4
CASSEAPGQGNSEQYF
TGTGCCAGCAGTGAAGCACCGGGACAGGGGAACTCCGAGCAGTACTTC
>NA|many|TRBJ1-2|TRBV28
CASSSIGGAKGYTF
TGTGCCAGCAGTTCCATAGGGGGGGCAAAAGGCTACACCTTC
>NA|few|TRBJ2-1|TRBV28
CASGILVGQFF
TGTGCCAGCGGTATACTTGTAGGGCAGTTCTTC
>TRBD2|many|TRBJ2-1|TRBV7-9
CASSLVTSGNEQFF
TGTGCCAGCAGCTTAGTAACTAGCGGAAATGAGCAGTTCTTC
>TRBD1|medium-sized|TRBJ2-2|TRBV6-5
CASSYSAGQGLGGELFF
TGTGCCAGCAGTTACTCGGCGGGACAGGGCTTGGGCGGGGAGCTGTTTTTT
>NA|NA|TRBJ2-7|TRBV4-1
CASSQDFGEQYF
TGCGCCAGCAGCCAAGATTTCGGCGAGCAGTATTTC
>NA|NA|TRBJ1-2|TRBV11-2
CASSLNLDPNYGYTF
TGTGCCAGCAGCTTAAATCTAGACCCTAACTATGGCTACACCTTC
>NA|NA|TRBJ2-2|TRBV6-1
CASSEPRGAGELFF
TGTGCCAGCAGTGAACCCAGGGGGGCCGGGGAGCTGTTTTTT
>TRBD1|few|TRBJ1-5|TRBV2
CASRPDRGYNQPQHF
TGTGCCAGCAGACCGGACAGGGGGTACAATCAGCCCCAGCATTTT
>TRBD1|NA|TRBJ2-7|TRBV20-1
CSATGTASYEQYF
TGCAGTGCTACCGGGACAGCCTCCTACGAGCAGTACTTC
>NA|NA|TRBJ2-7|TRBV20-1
CSAASGYEQYF
TGCAGTGCGGCTTCGGGCTACGAGCAGTACTTC
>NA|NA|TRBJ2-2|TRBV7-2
CASTPRQGNTGELFF
TGTGCCAGCACCCCGCGGCAGGGGAACACCGGGGAGCTGTTTTTT
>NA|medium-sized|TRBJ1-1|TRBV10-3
CAISESRETEAFF
TGTGCCATCAGTGAGTCACGGGAGACTGAAGCTTTCTTT
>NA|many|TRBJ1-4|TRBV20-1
CSASGVGEKLFF
TGCAGTGCTAGTGGGGTTGGTGAAAAACTGTTTTTT
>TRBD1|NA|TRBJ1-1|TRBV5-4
CASSTSLTGRNGAFF
TGTGCCAGCAGCACATCCTTGACAGGGAGGAACGGAGCTTTCTTT
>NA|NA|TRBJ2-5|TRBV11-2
CASGDAGETQYF
TGTGCCAGCGGCGACGCGGGTGAGACCCAGTACTTC
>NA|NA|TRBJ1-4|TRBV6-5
CASSYRQGRDLGKLFF
TGTGCCAGCAGTTACCGCCAGGGGCGCGACTTGGGAAAACTGTTTTTT
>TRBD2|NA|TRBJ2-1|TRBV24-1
CATTRDLREVRDNEPFF
TGTGCCACCACCAGGGACTTGCGGGAGGTCCGCGACAATGAGCCGTTCTTC
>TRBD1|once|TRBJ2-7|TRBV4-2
CASSQEGRDSSYEQYF
TGTGCCAGCAGCCAAGAGGGACGGGACAGCTCCTACGAGCAGTACTTC
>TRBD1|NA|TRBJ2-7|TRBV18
CASSRDRQGEGEQYF
TGTGCCAGCTCACGCGACCGACAGGGAGAAGGCGAGCAGTACTTC
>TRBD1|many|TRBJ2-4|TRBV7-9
CASSEGQGHIQYF
TGTGCCAGCTCCGAGGGACAGGGGCACATTCAGTACTTC
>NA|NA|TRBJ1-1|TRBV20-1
CSAKILGARSGEAFF
TGCAGTGCCAAAATCCTGGGAGCCCGGAGCGGTGAAGCTTTCTTT
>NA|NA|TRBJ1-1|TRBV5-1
CASSIGHETSTEAFF
TGCGCCAGCAGCATAGGACACGAAACTAGCACTGAAGCTTTCTTT
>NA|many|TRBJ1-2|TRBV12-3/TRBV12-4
CARTGAGFYGYTF
TGTGCCAGGACCGGGGCCGGATTCTATGGCTACACCTTC
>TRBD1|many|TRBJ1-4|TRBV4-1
CASSQAPPTGGAEKLFF
TGCGCCAGCAGCCAAGCTCCTCCGACAGGGGGTGCTGAAAAACTGTTTTTT
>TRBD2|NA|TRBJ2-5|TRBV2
CASSIHGGVEETQYF
TGTGCCAGCAGCATTCACGGGGGGGTAGAAGAGACCCAGTACTTC
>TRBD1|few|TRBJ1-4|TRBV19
CASSIGTGNEKLFF
TGTGCCAGTAGTATCGGGACAGGGAATGAAAAACTGTTTTTT
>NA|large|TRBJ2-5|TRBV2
CASSEEGGLQETQYF
TGTGCCAGCAGTGAAGAAGGAGGGCTGCAAGAGACCCAGTACTTC
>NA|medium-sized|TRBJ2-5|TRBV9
CASSVGGLGGSRETQYF
TGTGCCAGCAGCGTAGGGGGACTCGGCGGCAGTCGAGAGACCCAGTACTTC
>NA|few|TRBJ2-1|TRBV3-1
CASSQDRSGSSSSYNEQFF
TGTGCCAGCAGCCAAGATCGTAGTGGGAGTTCGAGCTCCTACAATGAGCAGTTCTTC
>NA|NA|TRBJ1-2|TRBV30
CAWSVDRISYGYTF
TGTGCCTGGAGTGTGGATCGCATTTCTTATGGCTACACCTTC
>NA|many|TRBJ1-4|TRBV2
CASSGVSHAANEKLFF
TGTGCCAGCAGTGGGGTATCACATGCGGCTAATGAAAAACTGTTTTTT
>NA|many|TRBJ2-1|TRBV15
CATSRADPTLNEQFF
TGTGCCACCAGCAGGGCGGACCCCACCTTAAATGAGCAGTTCTTC
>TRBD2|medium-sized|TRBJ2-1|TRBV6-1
CASSSRTSSNEQFF
TGTGCCAGCAGTTCCCGGACTAGTAGTAATGAGCAGTTCTTC
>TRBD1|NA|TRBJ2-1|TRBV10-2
CASVEGTGYNEQFF
TGCGCCAGCGTGGAAGGGACAGGGTACAATGAGCAGTTCTTC
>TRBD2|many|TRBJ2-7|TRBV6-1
CASSEAGTSYEQYF
TGTGCCAGCAGTGAAGCTGGGACTAGCTACGAGCAGTACTTC
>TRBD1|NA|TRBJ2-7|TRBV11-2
CASRQQGKGSYEQYF
TGTGCCAGCAGACAACAGGGGAAGGGCTCCTACGAGCAGTACTTC
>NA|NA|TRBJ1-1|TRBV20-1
CSASPGVKPLRDTEAFF
TGCAGTGCTAGTCCAGGGGTCAAGCCATTGAGGGACACTGAAGCTTTCTTT
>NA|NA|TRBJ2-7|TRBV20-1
CSARVDRSSYEQYF
TGCAGTGCTAGAGTAGACAGGAGCTCCTACGAGCAGTACTTC
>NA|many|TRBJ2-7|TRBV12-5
CASGRYSYEQYF
TGTGCTAGTGGTAGGTATTCCTACGAGCAGTACTTC
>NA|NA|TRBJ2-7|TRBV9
CASSGSPTGRGEQYF
TGTGCCAGCAGCGGAAGTCCGACAGGGAGGGGGGAGCAGTACTTC
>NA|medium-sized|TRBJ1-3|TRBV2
CASRPSYKGPGNTIYF
TGTGCCAGCAGGCCGTCGTATAAGGGTCCTGGAAACACCATATATTTT
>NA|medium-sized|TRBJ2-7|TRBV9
CASSPRTDSYEQYF
TGTGCCAGCAGCCCCCGGACAGACTCCTACGAGCAGTACTTC